Below are 20 T cell receptor beta chains sequenced from a single sample in a study of beta chain features in type 1 diabetes. Findings of the study overall: All four CD4+ subsets of Type 1 diabetes patients contained TCRB CDR3s that were moderately but significantly shorter.

These TCRs are of unknown antigen specificity. The authors reverse transcribed all of the isolated RNA, so sequencing captured expressed TCRB transcripts. The method was immunoSEQ multiplex PCR; TCRdb's version includes in-frame clones alone and lacks a portion of them. In the table there are hundreds of thousands of clones, under 13% of which are singletons. The specimen was naive CD4+ T cells from blood. These receptors were collected from a young man with type 1 diabetes.

The rearrangement uses TRBV2 and TRBJ2-1, with a possible D match to TRBD2 (5 bases). Trimming removed 6 bases at V and 0 bases at J, with 9 bases between. Germline values: CDR1 SNHLY, CDR2 FYNNEI. The CDR3 is 14 amino acids. CDR3 loop: CASRERNSYNEQFF. DNA of the CDR3: TGTGCCAGCAGGGAGCGGAACTCCTACAATGAGCAGTTCTTC.

This clone occurred a few times. This chain joins TRBV6-5 and TRBJ2-3; 7 bases fit TRBD2. In germline, CDR1 is MNHEY, CDR2 SVGAGI. The CDR3 extends over 15 amino acids. V was pared by 5 bases and J by 2 bases, with 7 bases of the junction left unmatched. The CDR3: CASSPRGGDTDTQYF. As DNA, the CDR3 is TGTGCCAGCAGTCCCCGTGGGGGGGACACAGATACGCAGTATTTT.

This clone has just a few counts. The J gene is TRBJ1-2, the V gene TRBV27; D remains ambiguous. The germline V gene has CDR1 MNHEY and CDR2 SMNVEV (reference sequence). V was clipped by 6 bases and J by 5 bases, with 13 bases between them. The CDR3 totals 13 residues. CDR3 in DNA: TGTGCCAGCAGAACGGGGTCCTCGTATGGCTACACCTTC. It codes for CASRTGSSYGYTF.

This clone occurred a few times. The chain combines TRBV5-1 with TRBJ2-7, with 8 bases identical to TRBD2. V lost 7 bases and J lost 3; bases outside the gene matches: 3. Per germline, CDR1 SGHRS and CDR2 YFSETQ. This CDR3 is built from 12 residues. DNA of the CDR3: TGCGCCAGCCGGCGGGGGGACTACGAGCAGTACTTC. Protein: CASRRGDYEQYF.

The rearrangement joins TRBV9 to TRBJ1-3; TRBD1 might be the D (6 bases). V was shortened by 4 bases and J by 8 bases, with 19 bases between the two germline ends. CDR1 is SGDLS, CDR2 YYNGEE, per germline. The CDR3 consists of 15 residues. The CDR3 loop reads CASSPSRGGQDTIYF. The CDR3 bases are TGTGCCAGCAGCCCCTCTCGTGGGGGCCAGGACACCATATATTTT.

This clone showed up just a few times. CDR3 DNA: TGTGCCAGCTCACCACCGAACAGCTTCTATGGCTACACCTTC. This sequence encodes CASSPPNSFYGYTF. The chain carries TRBV18 and TRBJ1-2; no clear D. This CDR3 is 14 amino acids long. In germline, CDR1 is KGHSH, CDR2 LQKENI. The ends were cut back, 0 bases at V and 4 bases at J, with 9 bases in the middle.

This clone turned up a few times. The J gene is TRBJ2-5, the V gene TRBV4-1, with 11 nucleotides matching TRBD2. The CDR3 extends over 17 amino acids. Looked up from germline, CDR1 is MGHRA and CDR2 is YSYEKL. Unmatched junction bases numbered 10, after V lost 0 bases and J lost 7 bases. The CDR3 loop is CASSQESLAGALGTQYF. In DNA, the CDR3 is TGCGCCAGCAGCCAAGAATCACTAGCGGGGGCCCTGGGGACCCAGTACTTC.

A few counts support this clone. The chain joins TRBV4-1 to TRBJ1-1, with 7 bases identical to TRBD1. This CDR3 contains 15 residues. CDR1 is MGHRA and CDR2 is YSYEKL in the germline V gene. The V segment lost 0 bases and the J segment 0 bases; nucleotides outside the gene matches: 1. CDR3 loop: CASSQEGGLNTEAFF. For the CDR3, the DNA is TGCGCCAGCAGCCAAGAAGGGGGCTTGAACACTGAAGCTTTCTTT.

The chain uses TRBV9 and TRBJ1-4, with 8 positions matching TRBD1. Trimming took 0 bases from V and 12 from J; bases not matched to a gene: 7. CDR3 size: 14 residues. Germline CDR1 reads SGDLS; CDR2 reads YYNGEE. The CDR3 DNA reads TGTGCCAGCAGCGTAGTTCCCCCGGACAGGGAACTGTTTTTT. Translated: CASSVVPPDRELFF.

This clone was seen a single time. This sample also contains other DNA sequences that code for the same CDR3. The V and J genes are TRBV5-1 and TRBJ2-5; 9 bases are shared with TRBD2. Germline values: CDR1 SGHRS, CDR2 YFSETQ. J gave up 2 bases and V 0 bases, and 2 bases lay outside the gene matches. The CDR3 has 15 amino acids. The CDR3 region is CASSLGLAGQETQYF. The CDR3 nucleotides read TGCGCCAGCAGCTTGGGGCTAGCGGGGCAAGAGACCCAGTACTTC.

This clone is a singleton in its sample. CDR3 sequence: CATFRQGDYIQYF. Here the CDR3 DNA reads TGTGCCACCTTTCGGCAGGGGGATTACATTCAGTACTTC. The chain carries TRBV15 and TRBJ2-4; 7 positions match TRBD1. The CDR3 spans 13 residues. After removal of 8 bases from V and 8 bases from J, the junction contained 9 bases not matched to a gene. Germline CDR1 is LNHNV and CDR2 is YYDKDF (reference sequence).

The chain uses TRBV11-2 and TRBJ1-1, with D unresolved. The germline V gene encodes CDR1 SGHAT and CDR2 FQNNGV. V was trimmed by 4 bases and J by 1 base, leaving 7 bases between them. This CDR3 is built from 13 residues. The CDR3 nucleotides read TGTGCCAGCAGCTCTCAGCGGAACACTGAAGCTTTCTTT. This codes for CASSSQRNTEAFF. Drawing the rest from reference TRBV11-2 and TRBJ1-1, the complete variable domain is EAGVAQSPRYKIIEKRQSVAFWCNPISGHATLYWYQQILGQGPKLLIQFQNNGVVDDSQLPKDRFSAERLKGVDSTLKIQPAKLEDSAVYLCASSSQRNTEAFFGQGTRLTVV.

V gene TRBV14 combines with J gene TRBJ1-1; D perhaps matches TRBD1 (5 bases). The CDR3 runs to 17 residues. Germline V gives CDR1 SGHDN, CDR2 FVKESK. V lost 4 bases and J lost 5, with 23 bases in between. The CDR3 loop reads CASSRSLLQDLRTEAFF. DNA of the CDR3: TGTGCCAGCAGCCGATCACTGTTACAGGACCTGAGGACTGAAGCTTTCTTT.

In its sample, this clone was seen a few times. CDR3 bases: TGTGCCAGCAGCTCCAGGGCTGTCTCCTATAATTCACCCCTCCACTTT. Translation: CASSSRAVSYNSPLHF. The chain recombines TRBV7-9 with TRBJ1-6; possible D gene TRBD1, 5 bases. Germline V lookup: CDR1 SEHNR, CDR2 FQNEAQ (reference sequence). V lost 4 bases and J lost 0, with 10 bases in between. The CDR3 spans 16 residues.

The genes are TRBV5-1 and TRBJ2-7; the D gene is possibly TRBD2 (5 bases). CDR1 is SGHRS and CDR2 is YFSETQ in the germline V gene. V was cut by 1 base and J by 7 bases, with 15 bases left in between. The CDR3 loop spans 14 amino acids. The CDR3 sequence is CASSLLGSPGEQYF. CDR3 coding DNA: TGCGCCAGCAGCTTGCTCGGGTCCCCGGGGGAGCAGTACTTC.

This clone was seen a few times. The chain recombines TRBV5-1 with TRBJ1-3, with D possibly TRBD1 on 5 matching bases. Deletions cut 3 bases from V and 5 bases from J, with 9 bases between. CDR3 length: 13 residues. Germline CDR1 SGHRS, CDR2 YFSETQ. The CDR3 region has the DNA TGCGCCAGCAGCTACGACAGCCGAAACACCATATATTTT. Protein: CASSYDSRNTIYF.

V gene TRBV27 combines with J gene TRBJ2-3; D may be TRBD1 (5 bases). Between the trimmed V and J ends, which lost 2 bases and 4 bases, there was a span of 22 bases. This CDR3 has 18 amino acids. Per germline, CDR1 MNHEY and CDR2 SMNVEV (reference sequence). This CDR3 is CASSLGGAGPSKSDTQYF. Here the CDR3 DNA reads TGTGCCAGCAGTTTAGGTGGGGCAGGGCCTTCGAAATCAGATACGCAGTATTTT.

This clone turned up a few times. The genes are TRBV25-1 and TRBJ2-1, with 10 positions matching TRBD2. There are 15 residues in the CDR3. Per the germline V gene, CDR1 is MGHDK and CDR2 is SYGVNS. J lost 7 bases, V lost 1 base, and 4 bases had no gene match. The CDR3 spells CASSESSGGSNEQFF. As DNA, the CDR3 is TGTGCCAGCAGTGAATCTAGCGGGGGAAGTAATGAGCAGTTCTTC.

The CDR3 DNA sequence: TGTGCCAGCAGCGTAGGGCCAATTTCCTATGGCTACACCTTC. Translating gives CASSVGPISYGYTF. The chain combines TRBV9 with TRBJ1-2; D is uncertain. Germline V gives CDR1 SGDLS, CDR2 YYNGEE. The germline V and J ends were trimmed by 0 bases and 4 bases, with 10 bases remaining between them. The CDR3 runs 14 residues.

This clone was seen more than once but under ten times. The rearrangement uses TRBV7-9 and TRBJ2-3, with 10 bases aligning to TRBD2. CDR3 length: 13 amino acids. In germline, CDR1 is SEHNR, CDR2 FQNEAQ (reference sequence). CDR3 sequence (DNA): TGTGTCGGAGTTGGGACTAGCGCGGATACGCAGTATTTT. Translated: CVGVGTSADTQYF.